This TCR beta chain was sequenced for a study of T cells in Graves' hyperthyroidism and ophthalmopathy. Germline V gives CDR1 SNHLY, CDR2 FYNNEI. This CDR3 region has 14 residues. Trimming removed 6 bases at V and 4 bases at J, with 12 bases between. Study conclusions and caveats: Also found in blood were most expanded thyroid clonotypes above 0.001.

It was RNA transcripts that yielded the amplified TCR beta CDR3 regions. Using the HTBI primer set, a first-round RT-PCR was run on the TCR CDR3. MiXCR, run by TCRdb on the multiplex PCR reads, gives a single entry per CDR3 protein. The data show a few hundred thousand distinct CDR3 sequences, roughly a sixth seen once. This clonotype came up many times. Antigen: not known. This TCR was recovered from a middle-aged woman with Graves' ophthalmopathy. The rearrangement joins TRBV2 to TRBJ1-4; a possible D gene is TRBD1 (6 bases). What was sequenced was blood. The CDR3 nucleotides read TGTGCCAGCAGAAAACAGGGCCGTAATGAAAAACTGTTTTTT. The encoded protein is CASRKQGRNEKLFF.